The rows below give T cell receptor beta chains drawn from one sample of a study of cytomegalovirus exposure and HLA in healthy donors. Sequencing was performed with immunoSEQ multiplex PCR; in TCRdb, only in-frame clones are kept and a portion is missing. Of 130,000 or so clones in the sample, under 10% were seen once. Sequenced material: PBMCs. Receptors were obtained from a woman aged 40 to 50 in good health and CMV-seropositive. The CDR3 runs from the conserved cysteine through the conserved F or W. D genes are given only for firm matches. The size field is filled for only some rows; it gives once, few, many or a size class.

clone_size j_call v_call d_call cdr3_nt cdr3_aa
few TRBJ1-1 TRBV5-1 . TGCGCCAGCAGCTCACAGGGTAACATGAACACTGAAGCTTTCTTT CASSSQGNMNTEAFF
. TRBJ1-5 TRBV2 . TGTGCCAGCAGTCCCGACAGTCAGCCCCAGCATTTT CASSPDSQPQHF
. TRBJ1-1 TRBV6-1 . TGTGCCAGCAGCGTTGACAAGAACACTGAAGCTTTCTTT CASSVDKNTEAFF
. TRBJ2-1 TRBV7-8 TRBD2 TGTGCCAGCAGCCAGGCTAGCGGGGGTGTCGATGAGCAGTTCTTC CASSQASGGVDEQFF
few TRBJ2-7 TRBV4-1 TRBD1 TGCGCCAGCAGCCAAGACGGACAGGGGTTCACCTACGAGCAGTACTTC CASSQDGQGFTYEQYF
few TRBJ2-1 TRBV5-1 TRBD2 TGCGCCAGCAGCTCTAGCGGCTCCTGGAATGAGCAGTTCTTC CASSSSGSWNEQFF
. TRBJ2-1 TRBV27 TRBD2 TGTGCCAGCAGTATCATCCGGACTAGCGGGGGGGAGGGGAATGAGCAGTTCTTC CASSIIRTSGGEGNEQFF
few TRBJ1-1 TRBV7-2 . TGTGCCAGCAGCCTCCAGGGTGACCACACTGAAGCTTTCTTT CASSLQGDHTEAFF
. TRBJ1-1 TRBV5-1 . TGCGCCAGCAGCTCGCTCCCTAGGTCCATGAACACTGAAGCTTTCTTT CASSSLPRSMNTEAFF
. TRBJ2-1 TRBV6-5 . TGTGCCAGCAGTTCCCTAGTGGGTGAGCAGTTCTTC CASSSLVGEQFF
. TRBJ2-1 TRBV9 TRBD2 TGTGCCAGCAGCGTAGCGCTCTCTAGCGGCCCCTACAATGAGCAGTTCTTC CASSVALSSGPYNEQFF
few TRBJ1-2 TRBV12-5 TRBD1 TGTGCTAGTGGGAGCGACAGGGGTGGCTACACCTTC CASGSDRGGYTF
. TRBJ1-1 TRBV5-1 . TGCGCCAGCAGCTTCGCGGAGGGCACTGAAGCTTTCTTT CASSFAEGTEAFF
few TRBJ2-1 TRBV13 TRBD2 TGTGCCAGCAGTTTCGGGACTAGCGGGGACAATGAGCAGTTCTTC CASSFGTSGDNEQFF
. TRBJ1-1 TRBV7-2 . TGTGCCAGCAGCTTAGGGGGCCGGATGACTGAAGCTTTCTTT CASSLGGRMTEAFF
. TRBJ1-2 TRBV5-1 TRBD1 TGCGCCAGCAGCTTGGCCGGGACAGCGGAGAACTATGGCTACACCTTC CASSLAGTAENYGYTF
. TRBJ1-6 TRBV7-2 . TGTGCCAGCAGCGCCAGGTCGACAGGCTCTTCACCCCTCCACTTT CASSARSTGSSPLHF
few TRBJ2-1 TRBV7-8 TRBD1 TGTGCCAGCAGCGCGACAGGGGGGTCCTACAATGAGCAGTTCTTC CASSATGGSYNEQFF
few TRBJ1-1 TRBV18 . TGTGCCAGCTCACCAAGCAGGGGTTACACTGAAGCTTTCTTT CASSPSRGYTEAFF
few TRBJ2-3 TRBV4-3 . TGCGCCAGCAGCCAACTACTGCCCCCTAGCACAGATACGCAGTATTTT CASSQLLPPSTDTQYF